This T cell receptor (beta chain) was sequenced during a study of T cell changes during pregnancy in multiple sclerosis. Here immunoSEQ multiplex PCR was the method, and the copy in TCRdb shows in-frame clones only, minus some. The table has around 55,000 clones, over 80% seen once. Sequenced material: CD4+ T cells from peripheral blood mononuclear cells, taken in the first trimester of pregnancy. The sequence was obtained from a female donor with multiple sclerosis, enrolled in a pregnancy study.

The CDR3 sequence: CASSPIPSTGELFF. Here the CDR3 DNA reads TGTGCCAGCTCACCAATCCCGAGCACCGGGGAGCTGTTTTTT. V usage is TRBV18 and J usage is TRBJ2-2; no clear D gene. In germline, CDR1 is KGHSH, CDR2 LQKENI. Trimming stripped 2 bases from V and 4 bases from J, with 8 bases between. The CDR3 runs 14 residues.